This entry lists 29 T cell receptor beta chains sequenced from one sample in a study of T-cell memory formation after mild COVID-19. TCRdb processed the 5' RACE reads anew with MiXCR; each CDR3 protein has one entry. The repertoire holds roughly 340,000 distinct CDR3 sequences, with 20% to 25% as singletons. Sequenced sample: PBMCs or a T cell subset sorted from them (not recorded which). These receptors came from a man aged 18 to 29 who had mild COVID-19 (a few samples of this study predate the infection). Cell type and time point are not known.

The chain links TRBV7-8 to TRBJ2-3, with 7 bases matching TRBD1. Germline-derived CDR1 and CDR2 are SGHVS and FQNEAQ. Unmatched junction bases numbered 14, after V lost 7 bases and J lost 1 base. This CDR3 is built from 17 residues. The CDR3, as DNA: TGTGCCAGCAAAGAGGGGGCCGTCAATCGGGGCACAGATACGCAGTATTTT. This codes for CASKEGAVNRGTDTQYF.

The chain combines TRBV12-3 or TRBV12-4 with TRBJ2-5; D assignment may be TRBD1 or TRBD2 (5 bases each). V gave up 6 bases and J gave up 3 bases, with 14 bases separating them. The CDR3 length is 14 residues. The CDR3 nucleotides read TGTGCCAGCAGCCGAGGGGCGGCCGAAGAGACCCAGTACTTC. Translating it yields CASSRGAAEETQYF.

This chain links TRBV7-3 with TRBJ2-5; TRBD2 might be the D (5 bases). The CDR3 loop spans 15 amino acids. V lost 2 bases and J 6 bases, leaving 16 bases between the germline ends. The germline gives CDR1 SGHTA, CDR2 FQGTGA. The CDR3 loop is CASSLSSGIGQTQYF. As DNA, the CDR3 is TGTGCCAGCAGCTTATCGTCCGGGATCGGCCAGACCCAGTACTTC.

The chain employs TRBV7-8 and TRBJ2-1, with D perhaps matching TRBD1 (8 bases). There are 15 residues in the CDR3. The germline gives CDR1 SGHVS, CDR2 FQNEAQ. The ends were cut back, 6 bases at V and 0 bases at J, with 12 bases in the middle. The CDR3 coding sequence is TGTGCCAGCAGACACAGGGGGGGCTCCTACAATGAGCAGTTCTTC. It translates to CASRHRGGSYNEQFF.

In nucleotides, the CDR3 is TGTGCCAGCAGCCCGGTCCTGACTGATCCGGGGGGCTACACCTTC. This translates into CASSPVLTDPGGYTF. V is TRBV4-2 and J is TRBJ1-2; no reliable D call. V shed 4 bases and J shed 8 bases, with 20 bases lying between them. CDR1 LGHNA and CDR2 YNFKEQ come from the germline V gene. This CDR3 spans 15 amino acids.

Here the CDR3 reads CATSPDRGSDTQYF. CDR3 DNA: TGTGCCACCAGCCCGGACAGGGGGAGCGATACGCAGTATTTT. This sequence joins TRBV15 and TRBJ2-3; 10 bases are a match to TRBD1. The CDR3 extends over 14 amino acids. V gave up 5 bases and J gave up 6 bases; unmatched junction bases: 5. CDR1 is LNHNV, CDR2 YYDKDF, per germline (reference sequence).

The chain uses TRBV5-1 and TRBJ2-2, with 8 bases aligning to TRBD1. Trimming removed 0 bases from V and 5 bases from J; junction bases left unmatched: 6. Germline V gives CDR1 SGHRS, CDR2 YFSETQ. This CDR3 region has 16 residues. Written as DNA, the CDR3 is TGCGCCAGCAGCTTGGATTCGCAGGGGGCGACCGGGGAGCTGTTTTTT. Protein product: CASSLDSQGATGELFF.

The chain uses TRBV20-1 and TRBJ2-3; TRBD1 agrees at 7 bases. Germline CDR1 reads DFQATT; CDR2 reads SNEGSKA (reference sequence). The length of the CDR3 is 16 residues. V trimming: 0 bases; J trimming: 1 base; junction bases outside the gene matches: 7. The CDR3 DNA reads as TGCAGTGCTAGAGATCGAGGGGGCCGGGGCACAGATACGCAGTATTTT. Translated: CSARDRGGRGTDTQYF.

This clonotype has a handful of counts. The chain combines TRBV9 with TRBJ1-4, with TRBD1 matching 9 bases. V shed 4 bases and J 7 bases; nucleotides not matched to a gene: 8. Germline V gives CDR1 SGDLS, CDR2 YYNGEE. This CDR3 comprises 15 residues. CDR3 bases: TGTGCCAGCAGCCCCACAGGGGGCTTCGGTGAAAAACTGTTTTTT. Protein product: CASSPTGGFGEKLFF.

This chain uses TRBV10-3 with TRBJ1-2, with D possibly matching TRBD1 (5 bases). Germline lookup yields CDR1 ENHRY and CDR2 SYGVKD. V was shortened by 8 bases and J by 8 bases, with 12 bases between the two germline ends. The CDR3 has 11 residues. CDR3 amino acids: CAIQGLGGYTF. The CDR3 region has the DNA TGTGCCATCCAGGGATTAGGGGGCTACACCTTC.

The chain combines TRBV27 with TRBJ2-3, with 8 bases lining up with TRBD1. CDR3 length: 15 amino acids. V gave up 5 bases and J gave up 2 bases; unmatched junction bases: 6. The germline gives CDR1 MNHEY, CDR2 SMNVEV (reference sequence). The DNA for the CDR3 is TGTGCCAGCAGTCCCTCGGACAGGGACACAGATACGCAGTATTTT. Residues: CASSPSDRDTDTQYF.

The J gene is TRBJ1-1, the V gene TRBV6-2 or TRBV6-3; possibly TRBD1 for D (5 bases). The V end lost 6 bases, the J end lost 6 bases, and 20 bases lay between the germline ends. Germline lookup yields CDR1 MNHEY and CDR2 SVGEGT. There are 15 residues in the CDR3. For the CDR3, the DNA is TGTGCCAGCAGGTATCTTGCGGGACTTACCCCTGAAGCTTTCTTT. Translation gives CASRYLAGLTPEAFF.

This clonotype was counted a few times. The chain links TRBV9 to TRBJ2-5; D tentatively fits TRBD1 or TRBD2 (6 bases each). CDR1 is SGDLS, CDR2 YYNGEE, per germline. CDR3 length: 16 amino acids. V shed 0 bases and J shed 0 bases, with 12 bases lying between them. The DNA for the CDR3 is TGTGCCAGCAGCGTAGTGGGGGGCCCCGACCAAGAGACCCAGTACTTC. This gives the protein CASSVVGGPDQETQYF.

This clonotype came up a few times. This chain joins TRBV4-2 and TRBJ2-3, with a weak D call TRBD2 (6 bases). Trimming removed 0 bases from V and 7 bases from J, with 14 bases in between. CDR1 LGHNA and CDR2 YNFKEQ come from the germline V gene. This CDR3 has 15 amino acids. The chain's CDR3 is CASSQEGGLGHTQYF. CDR3 nucleotide sequence: TGTGCCAGCAGCCAAGAAGGAGGGCTTGGCCATACGCAGTATTTT.

In this sample, this clonotype turned up a few times. The genes are TRBV9 and TRBJ2-5, with TRBD1 matching over 9 bases. CDR1 SGDLS and CDR2 YYNGEE come from the germline V gene. The CDR3 has 15 residues. Trimming took 4 bases from V and 3 from J; bases not matched to a gene: 7. CDR3 region: CASSQDRGMEETQYF. DNA of the CDR3: TGTGCCAGCAGCCAGGACAGGGGCATGGAAGAGACCCAGTACTTC.

This clonotype was seen a few times. This chain uses TRBV5-1 with TRBJ2-3; 11 nucleotides line up with TRBD2. CDR1 and CDR2 (germline): SGHRS, YFSETQ. CDR3 length equals 19 residues. J lost 2 bases, V lost 3 bases, and 14 bases had no gene match. CDR3 residues: CASSSLPQLAGVPTDTQYF. The CDR3 coding sequence is TGCGCCAGCAGCTCCCTCCCCCAACTAGCGGGGGTTCCCACAGATACGCAGTATTTT.

This clonotype was seen a few times. V usage is TRBV5-4 and J usage is TRBJ2-5, with TRBD2 matching 11 bases. Germline loops: CDR1 SGHNT, CDR2 YYREEE (reference sequence). The CDR3 contains 15 residues. V lost 2 bases to trimming and J lost 5 bases; unmatched junction nucleotides: 5. CDR3 DNA: TGTGCCAGCAGCTTTAGCGGGGGGGCCTGGGAGACCCAGTACTTC. Protein: CASSFSGGAWETQYF.

The rearrangement joins TRBV5-4 to TRBJ2-1; 11 positions agree with TRBD2. Germline V gives CDR1 SGHNT, CDR2 YYREEE (reference sequence). The CDR3 totals 15 residues. With V trimmed by 7 bases and J by 7 bases, 10 bases remained unmatched. For the CDR3, the DNA is TGTGCCAGCCCATCTAGCGGGGGGCCCCGAAATGAGCAGTTCTTC. Protein sequence: CASPSSGGPRNEQFF.

CDR3 sequence (DNA): TGTGCCAGCAGCCCAGCCCGCCAGACAGTCGAGAACACTGAAGCTTTCTTT. Its protein is CASSPARQTVENTEAFF. V gene TRBV12-3 or TRBV12-4 combines with J gene TRBJ1-1, with a possible D match to TRBD1 (5 bases). CDR3 length: 17 residues. Trimming removed 6 bases from V and 1 base from J, with 21 bases in between.

This clonotype was observed a few times. The genes are TRBV18 and TRBJ2-1, with D uncertain. The CDR3 covers 14 residues. Trimming shortened V by 3 bases and J by 4 bases, and 10 bases separated the two germline ends. The germline V gene encodes CDR1 KGHSH and CDR2 LQKENI. The CDR3 sequence is CASSPDLSYNEQFF. DNA for the CDR3: TGTGCCAGCTCACCGGACCTGTCTTACAATGAGCAGTTCTTC.

This chain uses TRBV24-1 with TRBJ2-1; 7 bases map to TRBD2. The CDR3 spans 17 residues. V trimming: 4 bases; J trimming: 3 bases; junction bases outside the gene matches: 11. The germline V gene has CDR1 KGHDR and CDR2 SFDVKD. CDR3 protein: CATSDRRDYNFYNEQFF. In DNA, the CDR3 is TGTGCCACCAGTGACCGCCGGGACTACAACTTCTACAATGAGCAGTTCTTC.

This clonotype has a count of ten or more. This chain connects TRBV5-1 to TRBJ2-2, with 7 bases matching TRBD2. Germline V lookup: CDR1 SGHRS, CDR2 YFSETQ. The CDR3 has 17 amino acids. V lost 5 bases to trimming and J lost 5 bases; unmatched junction nucleotides: 15. Here the CDR3 DNA reads TGCGCCAGCAGGCGCGAACCGGGGGGAAGTGGAACCGGGGAGCTGTTTTTT. Encoded protein: CASRREPGGSGTGELFF.

A few counts support this clonotype. CDR3 loop: CASSFQGQGFGYTF. Here the CDR3 DNA reads TGTGCCAGCAGTTTCCAGGGACAGGGGTTCGGCTACACCTTC. The V call is TRBV6-5, the J call TRBJ1-2; TRBD1 agrees at 10 bases. V shed 4 bases and J 8 bases; nucleotides not matched to a gene: 7. The CDR3 runs 14 residues. CDR1 is MNHEY and CDR2 is SVGAGI in the germline V gene.

This clonotype was recorded at least ten times. The CDR3 region has the DNA TGTGCCAGCAGCTCTCCCAGGGGGTTACATACGCAGTATTTT. It codes for CASSSPRGLHTQYF. The genes are TRBV11-2 and TRBJ2-3, with 7 bases aligning to TRBD1. The CDR3 is made up of 14 amino acids. The V gene's germline CDR1 is SGHAT and CDR2 FQNNGV. Germline trimming cut 4 bases from V and 7 bases from J; bases unmatched to any gene: 8.

This chain links TRBV5-1 with TRBJ2-1; possibly TRBD1 for D (6 bases). This CDR3 is 16 amino acids long. Germline CDR1 and CDR2: SGHRS and YFSETQ. Trimming pared 4 bases from V and 6 bases from J, leaving 20 bases between. The DNA of the CDR3 is TGCGCCAGCAGCCAATCAGGGGTCCCTCTCAGCAATGAGCAGTTCTTC. It yields the protein CASSQSGVPLSNEQFF.

The V gene is TRBV2, the J gene TRBJ2-7; D could derive from TRBD1 or TRBD2 (5 bases each). Per the germline V gene, CDR1 is SNHLY and CDR2 is FYNNEI. This CDR3 is built from 13 residues. V lost 3 bases and J lost 6, with 12 bases in between. CDR3 in amino acids: CASSDVGRAEQYF. CDR3 nucleotides: TGTGCCAGCAGTGACGTGGGACGTGCCGAGCAGTACTTC.

This clonotype was found a few times. The J gene is TRBJ2-1, the V gene TRBV24-1; the match to TRBD1 covers 7 bases. This CDR3 is 14 amino acids long. After removal of 2 bases from V and 8 bases from J, the junction contained 5 bases not matched to a gene. Germline V CDR1 and CDR2: KGHDR, SFDVKD. CDR3 sequence (DNA): TGTGCCACCAGTGATTGGGCAGGGGGAGATGAGCAGTTCTTC. This gives the protein CATSDWAGGDEQFF.

This clonotype was observed a handful of times. This sequence joins TRBV6-1 and TRBJ2-7, with 7 bases identical to TRBD1. In germline, CDR1 is MNHNS, CDR2 SASEGT. The CDR3 is made up of 13 amino acids. After removal of 6 bases from V and 6 bases from J, the junction contained 8 bases not matched to a gene. The CDR3 coding sequence is TGTGCCAGCAGCCGTTCAGGGGGTAGCGAGCAGTACTTC. Translation: CASSRSGGSEQYF.

The V gene is TRBV21-1, the J gene TRBJ1-1. TRBV21-1 is annotated as a pseudogene. The CDR3 totals 13 residues. The CDR3 loop reads CASRSKKLGEAFF. The CDR3 nucleotides read TGTGCCAGCAGGAGTAAGAAACTCGGTGAAGCTTTCTTT.